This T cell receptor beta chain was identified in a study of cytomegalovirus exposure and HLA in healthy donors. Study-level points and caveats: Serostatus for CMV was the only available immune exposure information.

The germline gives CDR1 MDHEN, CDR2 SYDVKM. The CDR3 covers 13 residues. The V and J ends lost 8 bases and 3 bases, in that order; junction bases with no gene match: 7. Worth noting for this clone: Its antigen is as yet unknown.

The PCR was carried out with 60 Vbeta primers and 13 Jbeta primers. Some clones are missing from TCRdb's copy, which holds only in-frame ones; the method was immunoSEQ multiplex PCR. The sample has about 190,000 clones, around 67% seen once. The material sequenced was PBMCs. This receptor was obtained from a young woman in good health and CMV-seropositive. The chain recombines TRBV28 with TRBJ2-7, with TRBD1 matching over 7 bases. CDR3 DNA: TGTGCCAGCCATCCGACAGGGTACTACGAGCAGTACTTC. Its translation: CASHPTGYYEQYF.